The source of this TCR beta chain is a study of Ad26.COV2.S vaccination and SARS-CoV-2 variants. About the study: A COV1001 Ad26.COV2.S trial-arm participant provided the sample. Dosing was one shot or two shots 56 days apart.

Sequenced by immunoSEQ multiplex PCR; TCRdb stores in-frame clones only, minus some. The sample holds nearly 400,000 clones; approximately 90% are singletons and the top ten take 1.5% to 2%. Turning to this clone: What it binds is not known. The same CDR3 also results from other DNA sequences found in this sample.

General study findings and limits: Recipients given vaccine exceeded placebo recipients in spike-specific TCR breadth.

The germline V and J ends were trimmed by 4 bases and 1 base, with 7 bases remaining between them. The germline V gene encodes CDR1 SQVTM and CDR2 ANQGSEA. The CDR3 has 12 amino acids. Stated treatment: approximately 18 received Ad26.COV2.S at low or high dose, single or two shots; several received placebo; per-sample allocation not given. Sampling was done on day 63 after the first vaccine or placebo injection. The source was peripheral blood, collected in a trial of Ad26.COV2.S vaccine versus placebo. The sequence derives from a person aged 18-65 years who received the Ad26.COV2.S COVID-19 vaccine or a placebo. V is TRBV29-1 and J is TRBJ1-1; perhaps TRBD1 as D (5 bases). The CDR3 region is CSVARGNTEAFF. The DNA for the CDR3 is TGCAGCGTTGCGAGGGGGAACACTGAAGCTTTCTTT.